This T cell receptor (beta chain) originates from a study of Ad26.COV2.S vaccination and SARS-CoV-2 variants. Overall study results and limits: People who got the vaccine or the placebo had similar non-spike TCR breadth.

Worth noting for this clone: The antigen remains unidentified.

Treatment denoted: around 19 received Ad26.COV2.S at low or high dose, single or two shots; about 5 received placebo; per-sample allocation not given. The study sampled participants on day 63 after the first vaccine or placebo injection. TCRdb's table, derived via immunoSEQ multiplex PCR, lists solely in-frame clones and lacks some. This table holds about 410,000 clones, around nine tenths found once. Germline V gives CDR1 LNHNV, CDR2 YYDKDF (reference sequence). The CDR3 spans 14 residues. V gave up 0 bases and J gave up 8 bases, with 13 bases separating them. V and J are TRBV15 and TRBJ1-2; a weak D match, TRBD1 (5 bases). Sequences were derived from peripheral blood, sampled in a trial of Ad26.COV2.S vaccine versus placebo. This receptor was taken from a person aged 18-65 years who received the Ad26.COV2.S COVID-19 vaccine or a placebo. The CDR3 reads CATSRDRGEGGYTF. The CDR3 nucleotides read TGTGCCACCAGCAGAGATCGGGGCGAAGGGGGCTACACCTTC. Filled out from reference TRBV15 and TRBJ1-2, the complete variable domain reads DAMVIQNPRYQVTQFGKPVTLSCSQTLNHNVMYWYQQKSSQAPKLLFHYYDKDFNNEADTPDNFQSRRPNTSFCFLDIRSPGLGDTAMYLCATSRDRGEGGYTFGSGTRLTVV.